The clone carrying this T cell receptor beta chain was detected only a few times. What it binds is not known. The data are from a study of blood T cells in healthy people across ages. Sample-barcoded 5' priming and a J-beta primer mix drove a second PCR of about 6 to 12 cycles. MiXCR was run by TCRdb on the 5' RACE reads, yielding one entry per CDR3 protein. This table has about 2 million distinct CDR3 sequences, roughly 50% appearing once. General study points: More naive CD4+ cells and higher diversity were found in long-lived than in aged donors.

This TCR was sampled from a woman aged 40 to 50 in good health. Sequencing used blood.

Written as DNA, the CDR3 is TGTGCCAGCAGCTCCACAGGGGGCGGAGGAGGCTACACCTTC. As protein: CASSSTGGGGGYTF. This rearrangement joins TRBV7-2 to TRBJ1-2, with 9 bases identical to TRBD1. The V gene's germline CDR1 is SGHTA and CDR2 FQGNSA. Germline trimming cut 4 bases from V and 8 bases from J; bases unmatched to any gene: 8. The CDR3 sequence is 14 residues long.